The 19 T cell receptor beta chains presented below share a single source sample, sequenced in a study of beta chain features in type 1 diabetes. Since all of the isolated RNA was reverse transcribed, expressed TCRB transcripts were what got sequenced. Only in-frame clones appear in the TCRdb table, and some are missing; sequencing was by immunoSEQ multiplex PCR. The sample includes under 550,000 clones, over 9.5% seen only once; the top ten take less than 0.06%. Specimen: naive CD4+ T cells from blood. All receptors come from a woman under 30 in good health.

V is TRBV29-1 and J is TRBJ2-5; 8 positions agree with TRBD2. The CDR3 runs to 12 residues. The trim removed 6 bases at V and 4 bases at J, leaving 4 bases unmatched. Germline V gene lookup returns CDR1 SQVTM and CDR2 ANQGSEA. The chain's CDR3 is CSVGLATETQYF. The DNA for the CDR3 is TGCAGCGTCGGACTAGCCACAGAGACCCAGTACTTC. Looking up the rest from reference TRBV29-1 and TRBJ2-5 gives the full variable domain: SAVISQKPSRDICQRGTSLTIQCQVDSQVTMMFWYRQQPGQSLTLIATANQGSEATYESGFVIDKFPISRPNLTFSTLTVSNMSPEDSSIYLCSVGLATETQYFGPGTRLLVL.

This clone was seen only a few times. CDR3 nucleotides: TGTGCCAGCAGTGGCTCCCAGGGGAGATGGGAGACCCAGTACTTC. It yields the protein CASSGSQGRWETQYF. The chain has TRBV2 and TRBJ2-5, with a weak D call TRBD1 (6 bases). Trimming removed 4 bases at V and 5 bases at J, with 17 bases between. The CDR3 totals 15 residues. The germline CDR1 and CDR2 sequences are SNHLY and FYNNEI.

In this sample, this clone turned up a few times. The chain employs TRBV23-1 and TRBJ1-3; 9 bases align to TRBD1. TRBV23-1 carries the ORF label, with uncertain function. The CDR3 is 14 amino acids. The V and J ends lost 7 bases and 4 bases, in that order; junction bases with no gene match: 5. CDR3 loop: CASIQGARGNTIYF. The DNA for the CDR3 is TGCGCCAGCATACAGGGGGCAAGGGGAAACACCATATATTTT.

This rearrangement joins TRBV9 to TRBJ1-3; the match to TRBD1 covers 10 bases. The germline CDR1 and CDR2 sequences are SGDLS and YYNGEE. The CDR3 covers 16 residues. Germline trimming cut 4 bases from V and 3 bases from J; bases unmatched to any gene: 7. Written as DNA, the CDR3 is TGTGCCAGCAGCCCCCGGACAGGGGGATATGGAAACACCATATATTTT. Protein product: CASSPRTGGYGNTIYF.

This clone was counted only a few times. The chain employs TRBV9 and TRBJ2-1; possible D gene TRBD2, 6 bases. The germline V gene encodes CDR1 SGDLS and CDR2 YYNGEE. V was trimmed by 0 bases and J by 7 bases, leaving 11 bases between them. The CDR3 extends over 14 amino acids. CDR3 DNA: TGTGCCAGCAGCGTAGTCGCGGGGTCAAATGAGCAGTTCTTC. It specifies CASSVVAGSNEQFF.

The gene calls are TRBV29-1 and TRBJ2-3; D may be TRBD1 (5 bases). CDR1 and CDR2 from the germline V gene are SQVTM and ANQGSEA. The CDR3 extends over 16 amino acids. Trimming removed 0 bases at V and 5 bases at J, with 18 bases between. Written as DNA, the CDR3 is TGCAGCGTTGAAGATCCCTGGGCAAGGGGTGAAGATACGCAGTATTTT. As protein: CSVEDPWARGEDTQYF.

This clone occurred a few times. The CDR3 reads CASSYLAGGYTDTQYF. Here the CDR3 DNA reads TGTGCCAGCAGCTACTTAGCGGGAGGGTACACAGATACGCAGTATTTT. The chain uses TRBV5-4 and TRBJ2-3; 11 bases agree with TRBD2. The germline CDR1 and CDR2 sequences are SGHNT and YYREEE (reference sequence). The V gene end was trimmed by 3 bases and the J gene end by 2 bases; junction bases not matched to a gene: 5. The CDR3 runs to 16 residues. The variable domain in full, completed from reference TRBV5-4 and TRBJ2-3, reads ETGVTQSPTHLIKTRGQQVTLRCSSQSGHNTVSWYQQALGQGPQFIFQYYREEENGRGNFPPRFSGLQFPNYSSELNVNALELDDSALYLCASSYLAGGYTDTQYFGPGTRLTVL.

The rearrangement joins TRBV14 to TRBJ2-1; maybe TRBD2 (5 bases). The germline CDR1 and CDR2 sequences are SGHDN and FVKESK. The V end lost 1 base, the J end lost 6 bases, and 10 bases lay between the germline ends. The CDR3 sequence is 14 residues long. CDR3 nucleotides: TGTGCCAGCAGCCAAGGGCCTAGCCTCAATGAGCAGTTCTTC. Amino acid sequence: CASSQGPSLNEQFF.

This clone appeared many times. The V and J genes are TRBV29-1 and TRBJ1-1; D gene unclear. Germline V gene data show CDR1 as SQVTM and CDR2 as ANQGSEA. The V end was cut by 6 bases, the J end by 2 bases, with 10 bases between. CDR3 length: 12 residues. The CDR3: CSVPKGNTEAFF. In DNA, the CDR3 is TGCAGCGTCCCTAAGGGAAACACTGAAGCTTTCTTT.

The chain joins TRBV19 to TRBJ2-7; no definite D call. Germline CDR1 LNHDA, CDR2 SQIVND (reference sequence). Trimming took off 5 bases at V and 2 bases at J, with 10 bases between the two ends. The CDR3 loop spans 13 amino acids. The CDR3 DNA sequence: TGTGCCAGTAGTCGGGCCTTCCCCTACGAGCAGTACTTC. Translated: CASSRAFPYEQYF.

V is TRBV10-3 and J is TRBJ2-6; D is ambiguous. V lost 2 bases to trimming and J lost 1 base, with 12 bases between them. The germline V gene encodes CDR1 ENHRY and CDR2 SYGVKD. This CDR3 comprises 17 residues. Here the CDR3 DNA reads TGTGCCATCAGTGAGGGTCCACCAACGTCTGGGGCCAACGTCCTGACTTTC. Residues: CAISEGPPTSGANVLTF.

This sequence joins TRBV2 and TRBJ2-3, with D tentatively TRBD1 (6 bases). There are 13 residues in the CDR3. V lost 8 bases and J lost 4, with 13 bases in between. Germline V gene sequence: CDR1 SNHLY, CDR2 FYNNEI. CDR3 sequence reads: CASQKQGPDTQYF. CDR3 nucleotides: TGTGCCAGCCAAAAACAGGGTCCAGATACGCAGTATTTT.

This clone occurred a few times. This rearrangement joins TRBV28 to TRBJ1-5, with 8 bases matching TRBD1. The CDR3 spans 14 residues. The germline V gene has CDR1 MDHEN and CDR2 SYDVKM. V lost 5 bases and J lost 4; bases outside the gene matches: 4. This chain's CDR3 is CASSQGAPNQPQHF. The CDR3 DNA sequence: TGTGCCAGCAGTCAGGGGGCGCCTAATCAGCCCCAGCATTTT. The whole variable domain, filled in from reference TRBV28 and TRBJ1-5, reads DVKVTQSSRYLVKRTGEKVFLECVQDMDHENMFWYRQDPGLGLRLIYFSYDVKMKEKGDIPEGYSVSREKKERFSLILESASTNQTSMYLCASSQGAPNQPQHFGDGTRLSIL.

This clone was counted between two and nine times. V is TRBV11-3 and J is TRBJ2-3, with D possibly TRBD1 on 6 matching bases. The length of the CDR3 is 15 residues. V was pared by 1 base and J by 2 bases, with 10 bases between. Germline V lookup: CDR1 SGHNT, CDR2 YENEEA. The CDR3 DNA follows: TGTGCCAGCAGCTTAGCTGGGGGCATCACAGATACGCAGTATTTT. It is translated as CASSLAGGITDTQYF.

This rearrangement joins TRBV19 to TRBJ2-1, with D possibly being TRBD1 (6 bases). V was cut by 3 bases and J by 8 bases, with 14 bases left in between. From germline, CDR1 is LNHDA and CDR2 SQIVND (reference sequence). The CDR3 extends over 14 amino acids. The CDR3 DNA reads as TGTGCCAGTAGTATGATAGGGGGTCGGGATGAGCAGTTCTTC. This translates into CASSMIGGRDEQFF.

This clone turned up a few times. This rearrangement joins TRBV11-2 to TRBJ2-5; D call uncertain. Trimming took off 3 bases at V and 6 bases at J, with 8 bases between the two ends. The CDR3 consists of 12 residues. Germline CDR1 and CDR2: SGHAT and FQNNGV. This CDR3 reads CASSFNSQTQYF. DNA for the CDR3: TGTGCCAGCAGCTTTAACAGTCAGACCCAGTACTTC.

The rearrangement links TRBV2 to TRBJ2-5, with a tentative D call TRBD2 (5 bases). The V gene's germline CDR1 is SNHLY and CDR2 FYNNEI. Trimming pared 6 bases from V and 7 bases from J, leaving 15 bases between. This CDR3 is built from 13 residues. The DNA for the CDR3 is TGTGCCAGCAGCTCGCCGGGGTTAGTGACCCAGTACTTC. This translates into CASSSPGLVTQYF.

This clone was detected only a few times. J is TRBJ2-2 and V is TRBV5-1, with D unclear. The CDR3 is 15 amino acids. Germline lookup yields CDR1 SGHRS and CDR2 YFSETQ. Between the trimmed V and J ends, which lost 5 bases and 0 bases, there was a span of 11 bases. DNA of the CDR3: TGCGCCAGCAGTTTTCAGGCATCGAACACCGGGGAGCTGTTTTTT. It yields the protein CASSFQASNTGELFF.

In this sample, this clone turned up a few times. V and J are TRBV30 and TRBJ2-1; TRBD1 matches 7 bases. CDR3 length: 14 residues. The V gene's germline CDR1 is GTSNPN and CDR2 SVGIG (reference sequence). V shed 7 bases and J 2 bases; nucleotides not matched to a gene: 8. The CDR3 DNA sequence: TGTGCCTACATGAAGGGGGCAGCCTACAATGAGCAGTTCTTC. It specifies CAYMKGAAYNEQFF.